These 13 T cell receptor beta chains were sequenced from one sample in a study of human T cells and chemical hapten exposure. TCRdb redid the calling of the RACE reads with MiXCR, one entry per CDR3 protein. The top ten clones hold 4.5% of a sample with about 49,000 distinct CDR3 sequences, 9.3% of them seen once. As for time point: patch test 1, 2 weeks after DPC sensitization. Treatment of the sample: therapeutic diphenylcyclopropenone sensitization with weekly scalp DPC. Sequenced material: whole blood, taken in connection with sensitization to the hapten diphenylcyclopropenone (DPC). The receptors were sampled from a woman between 50 and 59 years old with alopecia areata. Some clones in this sample may be carry-over from other donors' samples.

This clonotype showed up many times. The chain is built from TRBV12-3 or TRBV12-4 and TRBJ2-7; 8 nucleotides agree with TRBD2. CDR3 length: 14 residues. The junction had 6 bases not matched to a gene; V was cut back by 5 bases and J by 3 bases. The chain's CDR3 is CASSLGTRNYEQYF. The CDR3 nucleotides are TGTGCCAGCAGTCTCGGGACTAGAAACTACGAGCAGTACTTC.

This clonotype came up a few times. The CDR3: CASSPSGRKNTGELFF. The DNA of the CDR3 is TGTGCCAGCAGCCCTAGCGGGAGAAAGAACACCGGGGAGCTGTTTTTT. The chain couples TRBV12-3 or TRBV12-4 to TRBJ2-2; 10 bases fit TRBD2. The CDR3 loop spans 16 amino acids. V shed 6 bases and J 1 base; nucleotides not matched to a gene: 5.

This clonotype was detected ten times or more. V usage is TRBV6-5 and J usage is TRBJ1-5, with D maybe TRBD1 (6 bases). Trimming removed 5 bases at V and 4 bases at J, with 15 bases between. The germline CDR1 and CDR2 sequences are MNHEY and SVGAGI. CDR3 length: 15 residues. In DNA, the CDR3 is TGTGCCAGCAGTCCTCCAGGGGTCGGGAATCAGCCCCAGCATTTT. Its protein is CASSPPGVGNQPQHF.

This clonotype was seen many times. CDR3 in DNA: TGCAGTGCAGCGGGGACTTGGGGCTACACCTTC. It codes for CSAAGTWGYTF. The chain uses TRBV20-1 and TRBJ1-2; perhaps TRBD1 as D (5 bases). The CDR3 is 11 residues long. The germline V gene encodes CDR1 DFQATT and CDR2 SNEGSKA (reference sequence). The V and J ends lost 6 bases and 8 bases respectively, with 13 bases between them.

At least ten counts were recorded for this clonotype. This chain uses TRBV3-1 with TRBJ2-1, with a possible D match to TRBD2 (5 bases). The CDR3 runs 13 residues. The V end lost 0 bases, the J end lost 15 bases, and 15 bases lay between the germline ends. CDR1 and CDR2 (germline): LGHDT, YNNKEL (reference sequence). CDR3 sequence reads: CASSQDRGLEWFF. The CDR3 DNA reads TGTGCCAGCAGCCAAGATCGCGGACTCGAATGGTTCTTC.

V is TRBV7-2 and J is TRBJ2-3, with 9 bases aligning to TRBD1. Trimming at V came to 5 bases and at J to 1 base, leaving 7 bases not matched to a gene. CDR3 length equals 16 residues. CDR1 is SGHTA and CDR2 is FQGNSA in the germline V gene. The CDR3 is CASSNRRTGGTDTQYF. CDR3 nucleotide sequence: TGTGCCAGCAGCAATCGTAGGACAGGGGGCACAGATACGCAGTATTTT.

This clonotype was counted ten times or more. This rearrangement joins TRBV5-4 to TRBJ1-2, with D unclear. The germline V and J ends were trimmed by 0 bases and 3 bases, with 9 bases remaining between them. From germline, CDR1 is SGHNT and CDR2 YYREEE (reference sequence). The CDR3 covers 14 residues. The CDR3 region is CASSLGPNDYGYTF. The CDR3 nucleotides are TGTGCCAGCAGCTTGGGCCCAAACGACTATGGCTACACCTTC.

The chain carries TRBV20-1 and TRBJ1-1; D gene ambiguous. Germline loops: CDR1 DFQATT, CDR2 SNEGSKA (reference sequence). Trimming pared 2 bases from V and 1 base from J, leaving 2 bases between. This CDR3 has 11 amino acids. The CDR3 DNA sequence: TGCAGTGCTAGACAGAACACTGAAGCTTTCTTT. Protein sequence: CSARQNTEAFF.

This clonotype was observed many times. CDR3 region: CASSPRTVNYGYTF. CDR3 in DNA: TGTGCCAGCAGTCCACGGACGGTGAACTATGGCTACACCTTC. This chain joins TRBV28 and TRBJ1-2; D gene uncertain. Germline V gene sequence: CDR1 MDHEN, CDR2 SYDVKM. The length of the CDR3 is 14 residues. V was trimmed by 5 bases and J by 2 bases, leaving 12 bases between them.

As DNA, the CDR3 is TGTGCCACCAGCAGAAGACTAGCGGGAGCGGATACGCAGTATTTT. Translation gives CATSRRLAGADTQYF. This chain joins TRBV15 and TRBJ2-3; 12 bases are a match to TRBD2. Germline trimming cut 2 bases from V and 6 bases from J; bases unmatched to any gene: 3. Germline values: CDR1 LNHNV, CDR2 YYDKDF (reference sequence). The CDR3 length is 15 residues.

The V call is TRBV28, the J call TRBJ2-1; D is ambiguous. V lost 5 bases and J lost 2, with 7 bases in between. Looked up from germline, CDR1 is MDHEN and CDR2 is SYDVKM. CDR3 length: 13 residues. CDR3 sequence: CASSVTTYNEQFF. The CDR3 nucleotides read TGTGCCAGCAGTGTGACAACCTACAATGAGCAGTTCTTC.

This clonotype was observed at least ten times. The V call is TRBV29-1, the J call TRBJ1-2, with D perhaps matching TRBD1 (5 bases). Germline V gives CDR1 SQVTM, CDR2 ANQGSEA. Trimming removed 1 base at V and 1 base at J, with 10 bases between. CDR3 length: 14 residues. The CDR3 DNA sequence: TGCAGCGTTGAAGGCGGGGGTCGTAACTATGGCTACACCTTC. It is translated as CSVEGGGRNYGYTF.

This clonotype was observed a handful of times. V and J are TRBV2 and TRBJ1-1, with TRBD1 as a possible D gene (6 bases). The CDR3 loop spans 15 amino acids. Deletions cut 7 bases from V and 0 bases from J, with 15 bases between. Germline V lookup: CDR1 SNHLY, CDR2 FYNNEI. The chain's CDR3 is CASTRGRRMNTEAFF. As DNA, the CDR3 is TGTGCCAGCACCAGGGGTAGAAGGATGAACACTGAAGCTTTCTTT.